The clone carrying this T cell receptor beta chain was seen just once. Its target is unknown. The sample is drawn from a study of cytomegalovirus exposure and HLA in healthy donors. The ends lost 4 bases at V and 5 bases at J; junction bases unmatched: 10. The length of the CDR3 is 15 residues. Germline CDR1 SGHRS, CDR2 YFSETQ. The donors belonged to the approximately 120-subject validation cohort, separate from the approximately 700-subject first cohort. Overall study findings and caveats: Rare TCR sequences predominated, though certain public TCRs were found in many donors. According to a subsequent analysis, TCR clusters identified in the first cohort showed a tendency to co-occur across the approximately 130 validation repertoires.

Repertoires were generated with immunoSEQ multiplex PCR, while TCRdb's copy carries only in-frame clones and drops some. The sample records about 49,000 clones, about 91% being singletons. The specimen sequenced was PBMCs. The sequence came from a man younger than 35 in good health and CMV-seronegative. V gene TRBV5-1 combines with J gene TRBJ2-5; 8 bases agree with TRBD1. CDR3 amino acids: CASSLTGAPTETQYF. For the CDR3, the DNA is TGCGCCAGCAGCCTGACAGGGGCCCCCACGGAGACCCAGTACTTC.